This TCR beta chain stems from a study of a mutant IDH1 vaccine in newly diagnosed glioma. Study-level information: The start of vaccination came 4-6 weeks after radiotherapy alone, or with temozolomide cycles. Notes on the study in general: Seemingly, pseudoprogression had no relation to changes in the top peripheral T cell clonotypes. Under 95% of patients showed vaccine-induced immune responses across multiple MHC alleles.

This table comes from immunoSEQ multiplex PCR, and its TCRdb copy is limited to in-frame clones, with some not included. The profile shows 57,000 or so clones, approximately 80% of them singletons. Stated time point: week 11, during vaccination. Vaccination comprised doses that each held 300 ug of mutant IDH1 20-mer peptide, plus topical imiquimod. Donor diagnoses consisted of new WHO grade 3 or 4 IDH1-mutant, ATRX-lost astrocytomas. A note on this clone: Its antigen is still unknown.

The receptor comes from a man aged 30-40 years with glioma. Sequences were derived from PBMCs, sampled from a glioma patient whose treatment included an IDH1 peptide vaccine.

CDR3 DNA sequence: TGTGCCAGCAGTCTTCAAAGCGGGAGGGACACAGATACGCAGTATTTT. Translation gives CASSLQSGRDTDTQYF. V is TRBV6-6 and J is TRBJ2-3; 10 nucleotides agree with TRBD2. V lost 5 bases to trimming and J lost 2 bases; unmatched junction nucleotides: 7. Germline-derived CDR1 and CDR2 are MNHNY and SVGAGI (reference sequence). This CDR3 is built from 16 residues.